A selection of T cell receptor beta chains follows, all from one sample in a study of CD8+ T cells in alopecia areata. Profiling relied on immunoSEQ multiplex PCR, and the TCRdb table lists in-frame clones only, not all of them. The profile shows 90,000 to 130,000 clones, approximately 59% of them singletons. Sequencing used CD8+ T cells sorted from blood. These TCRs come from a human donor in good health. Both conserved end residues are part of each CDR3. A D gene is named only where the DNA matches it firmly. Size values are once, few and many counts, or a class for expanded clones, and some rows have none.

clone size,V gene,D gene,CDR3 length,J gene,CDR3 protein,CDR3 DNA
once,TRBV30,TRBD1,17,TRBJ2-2,CAWSWDRGRRDTGELFF,TGTGCCTGGAGTTGGGACAGGGGGCGCAGAGACACCGGGGAGCTGTTTTTT
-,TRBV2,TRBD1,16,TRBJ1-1,CAGGRGPLIENTEAFF,TGTGCGGGAGGCAGGGGGCCACTAATTGAGAACACTGAAGCTTTCTTT
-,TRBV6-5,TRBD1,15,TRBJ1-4,CASSYSDRANEKLFF,TGTGCCAGCAGTTACTCGGACAGGGCTAATGAAAAACTGTTTTTT
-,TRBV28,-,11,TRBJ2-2,CASSLAGELFF,TGTGCCAGCAGTTTGGCCGGGGAGCTGTTTTTT
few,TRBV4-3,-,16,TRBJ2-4,CASSLEPEIAKNIQYF,TGCGCCAGCAGCCTGGAACCCGAGATAGCCAAAAACATTCAGTACTTC
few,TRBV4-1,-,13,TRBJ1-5,CASSQVADQPQHF,TGCGCCAGCAGCCAAGTCGCCGATCAGCCCCAGCATTTT
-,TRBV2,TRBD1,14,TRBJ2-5,CASRDPGQSETQYF,TGTGCCAGCAGAGATCCGGGACAGTCAGAGACCCAGTACTTC
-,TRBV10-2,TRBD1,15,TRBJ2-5,CATQGETGGTKTQYF,TGCGCCACACAAGGGGAGACAGGGGGAACGAAGACCCAGTACTTC
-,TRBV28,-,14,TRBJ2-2,CASSVGRSTGELFF,TGTGCCAGCAGTGTTGGACGATCCACCGGGGAGCTGTTTTTT
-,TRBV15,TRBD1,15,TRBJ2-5,CATSRDKGALETQYF,TGTGCCACCAGCAGAGATAAGGGGGCGTTGGAGACCCAGTACTTC
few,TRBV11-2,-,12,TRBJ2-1,CASSLSYNEQFF,TGTGCCAGCAGCTTAAGCTACAATGAGCAGTTCTTC
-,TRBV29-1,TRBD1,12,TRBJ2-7,CSGRDSSYEQYF,TGCAGCGGCCGGGACAGTTCCTACGAGCAGTACTTC
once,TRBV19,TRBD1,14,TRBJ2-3,CASSPGQGPDTQYF,TGTGCCAGTAGCCCGGGACAGGGACCAGATACGCAGTATTTT
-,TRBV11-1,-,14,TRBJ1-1,CASSFDSPNTEAFF,TGTGCCAGCAGCTTTGACAGTCCGAACACTGAAGCTTTCTTT
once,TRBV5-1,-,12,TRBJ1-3,CASSLVGARSDF,TGCGCCAGCAGCTTGGTAGGAGCGCGGTCGGATTTT
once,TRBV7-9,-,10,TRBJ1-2,CASSLTGYTF,TGTGCCAGCAGCTTGACTGGCTACACCTTC
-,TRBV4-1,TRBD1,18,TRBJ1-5,CASSQDSTGFSLNQPQHF,TGCGCCAGCAGCCAAGACTCGACAGGGTTTAGTCTCAATCAGCCCCAGCATTTT
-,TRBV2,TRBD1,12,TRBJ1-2,CASGQGGRGYTF,TGTGCCAGCGGACAGGGGGGACGAGGCTACACCTTC
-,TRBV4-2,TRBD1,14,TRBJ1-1,CASSQGQTNTEAFF,TGTGCCAGCAGCCAGGGACAGACGAACACTGAAGCTTTCTTT
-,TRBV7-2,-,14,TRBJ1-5,CASSRQEWRGPQHF,TGTGCCAGCAGCCGACAGGAGTGGAGAGGGCCCCAGCATTTT
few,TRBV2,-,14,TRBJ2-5,CASSGVGLGETQYF,TGTGCCAGCAGTGGTGTCGGCCTAGGAGAGACCCAGTACTTC
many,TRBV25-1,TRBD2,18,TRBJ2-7,CASSEAPSPSGGTYEQYF,TGTGCCAGCAGTGAAGCCCCCTCCCCTAGCGGGGGGACCTACGAGCAGTACTTC
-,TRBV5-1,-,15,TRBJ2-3,CASSPTPGVADTQYF,TGCGCCAGCAGCCCGACGCCCGGGGTGGCAGATACGCAGTATTTT
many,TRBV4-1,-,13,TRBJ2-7,CASSLDAGYEQYF,TGTGCCAGCAGCCTGGACGCAGGCTACGAGCAGTACTTC
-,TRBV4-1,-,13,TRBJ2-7,CASSQADGYEQYF,TGCGCCAGCAGCCAGGCGGACGGCTACGAGCAGTACTTC
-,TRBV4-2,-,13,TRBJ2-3,CASSHSFADTQYF,TGTGCCAGCAGCCACAGCTTCGCAGATACGCAGTATTTT
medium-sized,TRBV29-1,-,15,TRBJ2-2,CSVEEGMADTGELFF,TGCAGCGTTGAAGAAGGTATGGCGGACACCGGGGAGCTGTTTTTT
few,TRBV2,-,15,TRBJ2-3,CASSGGLSGTDTQYF,TGTGCCAGCAGCGGGGGACTGAGTGGCACAGATACGCAGTATTTT
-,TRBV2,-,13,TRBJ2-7,CASSELVSDEQYF,TGTGCCAGCAGTGAATTGGTCTCGGACGAGCAGTACTTC
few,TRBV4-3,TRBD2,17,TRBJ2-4,CASSQDGAGVAKNIQYF,TGCGCCAGCAGCCAAGATGGTGCGGGGGTGGCCAAAAACATTCAGTACTTC
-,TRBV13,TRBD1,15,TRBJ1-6,CASSLGGTGDSPLHF,TGTGCCAGCAGCTTAGGGGGGACAGGGGATTCACCCCTCCACTTT
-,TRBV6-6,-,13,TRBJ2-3,CASSYSPTDTQYF,TGTGCCAGCAGTTACAGTCCCACAGATACGCAGTATTTT
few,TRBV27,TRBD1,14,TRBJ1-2,CASSAGTVGYGYTF,TGTGCCAGCAGTGCCGGGACAGTAGGCTATGGCTACACCTTC
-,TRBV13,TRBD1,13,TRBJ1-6,CASSLSGGPILHF,TGTGCCAGCAGCCTATCAGGGGGCCCTATCCTCCACTTT
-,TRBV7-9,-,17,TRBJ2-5,CASSLALTKGGKETQYF,TGTGCCAGCAGCTTAGCGCTAACGAAGGGGGGCAAAGAGACCCAGTACTTC
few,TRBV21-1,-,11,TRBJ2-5,CASSYQETQYF,TGTGCCAGCAGCTATCAAGAGACCCAGTACTTC
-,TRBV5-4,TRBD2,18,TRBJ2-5,CASSLLLAASRWQETQYF,TGTGCCAGCAGCTTGTTACTAGCGGCCTCTCGGTGGCAAGAGACCCAGTACTTC
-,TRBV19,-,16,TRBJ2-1,CASSPLDSDLGNEQFF,TGTGCCAGTAGTCCCTTAGACAGTGACCTTGGCAATGAGCAGTTCTTC
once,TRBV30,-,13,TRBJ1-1,CAWNSLYTTEAFF,TGTGCCTGGAACTCCCTATATACAACGGAAGCTTTCTTT
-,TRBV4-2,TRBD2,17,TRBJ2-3,CASSHPLAGGNTDTQYF,TGTGCCAGCAGCCACCCCCTAGCGGGGGGGAACACAGATACGCAGTATTTT
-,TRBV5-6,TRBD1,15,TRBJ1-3,CASSPGQGTGNTIYF,TGTGCCAGCAGCCCAGGACAGGGGACCGGAAACACCATATATTTT
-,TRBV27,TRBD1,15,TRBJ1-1,CASSLETGQISRAFF,TGTGCCAGCAGTTTAGAAACGGGACAGATTTCGAGAGCTTTCTTT
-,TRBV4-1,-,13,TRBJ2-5,CASSQLSGETQYF,TGCGCCAGCAGCCAACTCAGCGGGGAGACCCAGTACTTC
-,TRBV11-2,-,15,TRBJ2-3,CASRNAGRPSDTQYF,TGTGCCAGCAGGAACGCGGGACGACCGTCGGATACGCAGTATTTT
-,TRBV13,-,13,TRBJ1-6,CASSNAADSPLHF,TGTGCCAGCAGCAATGCAGCGGATTCACCCCTCCACTTT
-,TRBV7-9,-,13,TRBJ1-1,CASSDGINTEAFF,TGTGCCAGCTCGGACGGGATCAACACTGAAGCTTTCTTT
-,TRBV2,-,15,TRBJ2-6,CASSGGRAGANVLTF,TGTGCCAGCAGTGGGGGCCGGGCTGGGGCCAACGTCCTGACTTTC